A single sample is the source of the 21 T cell receptor beta chains below, sequenced in a study of CD8 T cells in ankylosing spondylitis. TCRdb analysed the 5' RACE reads with MiXCR anew, one entry per CDR3 protein. Of under 150,000 distinct CDR3 sequences listed, roughly an eighth were seen once; the top ten hold 2.5% to 3%. The specimen was blood, either unsorted or a sorted T cell fraction (not recorded which). The origin of the receptors is a female donor with ankylosing spondylitis or in good health (not recorded which).

This clonotype was counted between two and nine times. The chain is built from TRBV14 and TRBJ2-5; the match to TRBD2 covers 9 bases. The CDR3 totals 16 residues. From germline, CDR1 is SGHDN and CDR2 FVKESK. The V segment lost 3 bases and the J segment 1 base; nucleotides outside the gene matches: 6. In DNA form, the CDR3 reads TGTGCCAGCAGCCATCTGACTAGCGGTGCCCAAGAGACCCAGTACTTC. Translating gives CASSHLTSGAQETQYF.

This clonotype was seen ten or more times. The CDR3 loop is CASSLAPSGVNTEAFF. The CDR3 DNA reads as TGCGCCAGCAGCTTGGCCCCTTCAGGGGTGAACACTGAAGCTTTCTTT. This chain connects TRBV5-1 to TRBJ1-1; D might be TRBD1 (6 bases). The CDR3 is made up of 16 amino acids. V was pared by 0 bases and J by 0 bases, with 12 bases between. Germline values: CDR1 SGHRS, CDR2 YFSETQ. The full variable domain, in which reference TRBV5-1 and TRBJ1-1 provide the parts outside the CDR3, is KAGVTQTPRYLIKTRGQQVTLSCSPISGHRSVSWYQQTPGQGLQFLFEYFSETQRNKGNFPGRFSGRQFSNSRSEMNVSTLELGDSALYLCASSLAPSGVNTEAFFGQGTRLTVV.

This rearrangement joins TRBV20-1 to TRBJ1-2, with a possible D match to TRBD1 (5 bases). CDR1 is DFQATT and CDR2 is SNEGSKA in the germline V gene (reference sequence). Trimming left V 3 bases short and J 7 bases short, with 21 bases between. This CDR3 contains 15 residues. CDR3 sequence reads: CSARGGQAWVGGYTF. CDR3 coding DNA: TGCAGTGCTAGGGGGGGTCAGGCGTGGGTTGGTGGCTACACCTTC.

This clonotype occurred many times. This sequence joins TRBV27 and TRBJ1-2, with D maybe TRBD1 (5 bases). Trimming removed 6 bases from V and 4 bases from J, with 18 bases in between. CDR1 is MNHEY and CDR2 is SMNVEV in the germline V gene (reference sequence). This CDR3 region has 15 residues. The CDR3 sequence is CASSPGRQSTYGYTF. The CDR3 DNA sequence: TGTGCCAGCAGCCCAGGGCGACAGTCGACCTATGGCTACACCTTC.

The table lists this clonotype with many counts. CDR3 in DNA: TGTGCCAGCAGCTTGCTAAGAAGCACAGATACGCAGTATTTT. Encoded protein: CASSLLRSTDTQYF. The chain uses TRBV7-2 and TRBJ2-3; the D is unclear. This CDR3 comprises 14 residues. Trimming stripped 3 bases from V and 0 bases from J, with 7 bases between. Germline CDR1 reads SGHTA; CDR2 reads FQGNSA.

The chain has TRBV20-1 and TRBJ1-2; TRBD1 agrees at 9 bases. The CDR3 length is 19 residues. Germline loops: CDR1 DFQATT, CDR2 SNEGSKA (reference sequence). Trimming cost V 1 base and J 1 base; bases outside gene matches: 16. The CDR3, as DNA: TGCAGTGCTAGAGGTGGACACACAGGGGGCAAGGTTATTAACTATGGCTACACCTTC. This codes for CSARGGHTGGKVINYGYTF.

Many counts were recorded for this clonotype. This chain joins TRBV28 and TRBJ2-4, with 9 bases that match TRBD2. The germline gives CDR1 MDHEN, CDR2 SYDVKM. The CDR3 covers 18 residues. After removal of 3 bases from V and 3 bases from J, the junction contained 12 bases not matched to a gene. The CDR3 reads CASSFVPASGIRKNIQYF. The CDR3 nucleotides read TGTGCCAGCAGTTTTGTTCCCGCTAGCGGGATTCGCAAAAACATTCAGTACTTC.

On this clonotype: A much larger clone lies a single base off, so this may be a read error. J is TRBJ2-2 and V is TRBV29-1, with unresolved D. V was pared by 6 bases and J by 4 bases, with 9 bases between. From germline, CDR1 is SQVTM and CDR2 ANQGSEA. The CDR3 is made up of 12 amino acids. CDR3 coding DNA: TGCAGCGTCCAGGTGACCACCGGGGAGCTGTTTTTT. Its protein product is CSVQVTTGELFF.

The chain employs TRBV9 and TRBJ2-7; the D gene is possibly TRBD1 (5 bases). The CDR3 is 14 residues long. The germline V and J ends were trimmed by 3 bases and 0 bases, with 10 bases remaining between them. The germline V gene has CDR1 SGDLS and CDR2 YYNGEE. CDR3 region: CASSGDSLSYEQYF. The CDR3 DNA sequence: TGTGCCAGCAGCGGAGACAGTCTCTCCTACGAGCAGTACTTC.

This rearrangement joins TRBV6-2 or TRBV6-3 to TRBJ2-1; 9 bases are a match to TRBD2. Germline lookup yields CDR1 MNHEY and CDR2 SVGEGT. This CDR3 contains 15 residues. Trimming removed 2 bases from V and 9 bases from J; junction bases left unmatched: 8. The DNA for the CDR3 is TGTGCCAGCAGTTACATTGGCGGGAGGGCCAGTGAGCAGTTCTTC. Residues: CASSYIGGRASEQFF.

This clonotype was seen a few times. This chain links TRBV11-1 with TRBJ2-7; 10 bases fit TRBD2. Looked up from germline, CDR1 is SGHAT and CDR2 is FQDESV (reference sequence). Trimming at V came to 0 bases and at J to 0 bases, leaving 11 bases not matched to a gene. The CDR3 contains 19 residues. For the CDR3, the DNA is TGTGCCAGCAGCTTAGCTAGACTAGCGGGTTCGGCTAGCTCCTACGAGCAGTACTTC. It is translated as CASSLARLAGSASSYEQYF. Supplemented by reference TRBV11-1 and TRBJ2-7, the full variable domain reads EAEVAQSPRYKITEKSQAVAFWCDPISGHATLYWYRQILGQGPELLVQFQDESVVDDSQLPKDRFSAERLKGVDSTLKIQPAELGDSAMYLCASSLARLAGSASSYEQYFGPGTRLTVT.

Ten or more counts support this clonotype. V gene TRBV6-1 combines with J gene TRBJ2-2; D gene unclear. The CDR3 has 14 residues. V gave up 8 bases and J gave up 0 bases, with 10 bases separating them. The V gene's germline CDR1 is MNHNS and CDR2 SASEGT. For the CDR3, the DNA is TGTGCCAGCTACTTATGGGCGAACACCGGGGAGCTGTTTTTT. Its protein is CASYLWANTGELFF.

This clonotype was detected ten times or more. The V and J genes are TRBV5-1 and TRBJ2-1; 7 bases line up with TRBD2. The CDR3 runs 15 residues. The J segment lost 7 bases and the V segment lost 6 bases, leaving 13 bases of the junction unmatched. CDR1 and CDR2 from the germline V gene are SGHRS and YFSETQ. The CDR3 region is CASKGLGLGENEQFF. The CDR3 DNA sequence: TGCGCCAGCAAAGGACTCGGACTAGGGGAAAATGAGCAGTTCTTC.

This clonotype appeared many times. V is TRBV20-1 and J is TRBJ2-6, with 8 positions matching TRBD2. The germline CDR1 and CDR2 sequences are DFQATT and SNEGSKA (reference sequence). The V and J ends lost 1 base and 2 bases, in that order; junction bases with no gene match: 7. The CDR3 is 17 residues long. The CDR3 loop is CSARGGSGGPGANVLTF. The CDR3 DNA is TGCAGTGCTAGAGGTGGGAGCGGGGGACCTGGGGCCAACGTCCTGACTTTC.

In this sample, this clonotype turned up many times. The chain employs TRBV6-4 and TRBJ2-5, with TRBD2 matching 14 bases. The CDR3 length is 19 residues. Germline V lookup: CDR1 MRHNA, CDR2 SNTAGT. V shed 5 bases, J shed 2 bases, and the junction held 13 bases outside the gene matches. Here the CDR3 reads CASSTDSGLAGVRQETQYF. The CDR3 coding sequence is TGTGCCAGCAGTACCGATTCGGGACTAGCGGGAGTAAGGCAAGAGACCCAGTACTTC.

The chain recombines TRBV12-3 or TRBV12-4 with TRBJ2-2; weak D call: TRBD2 (6 bases). The CDR3 contains 14 residues. V was pared by 8 bases and J by 8 bases, with 18 bases between. CDR3 residues: CASVAGSYRGELFF. The CDR3 DNA is TGTGCCAGCGTCGCGGGGAGCTATCGGGGGGAGCTGTTTTTT.

The V call is TRBV29-1, the J call TRBJ2-7; D is perhaps TRBD1 (6 bases). The CDR3 has 12 residues. The ends were cut back, 4 bases at V and 5 bases at J, with 12 bases in the middle. The germline gives CDR1 SQVTM, CDR2 ANQGSEA. DNA for the CDR3: TGCAGCGTTGTGGCAGGGGTCCACGAGCAGTACTTC. Its protein is CSVVAGVHEQYF.

This clonotype was counted between two and nine times. The chain links TRBV12-3 or TRBV12-4 to TRBJ2-5, with TRBD2 matching 7 bases. This CDR3 is built from 14 residues. The V gene end was trimmed by 6 bases and the J gene end by 2 bases; junction bases not matched to a gene: 6. CDR3 in amino acids: CASRLGDYQETQYF. The CDR3 nucleotides are TGTGCCAGCAGGCTGGGGGACTATCAAGAGACCCAGTACTTC.

The chain combines TRBV7-9 with TRBJ2-3; D possibly corresponds to TRBD1 (6 bases). CDR3 length: 16 amino acids. Trimming stripped 4 bases from V and 5 bases from J, with 19 bases between. Germline V gives CDR1 SEHNR, CDR2 FQNEAQ (reference sequence). The CDR3 reads CASSSIRDTPIDTQYF. The CDR3 DNA reads TGTGCCAGCAGCTCCATACGGGACACACCTATAGATACGCAGTATTTT.

The chain links TRBV15 to TRBJ2-3; possible D gene TRBD1, 6 bases. Germline V gene data show CDR1 as LNHNV and CDR2 as YYDKDF (reference sequence). CDR3 length: 18 residues. The V and J ends lost 3 bases and 0 bases respectively, with 19 bases between them. The CDR3 nucleotides are TGTGCCACCAGCAGCCCCTATGCCCGACAGGTTAGCACAGATACGCAGTATTTT. Its protein product is CATSSPYARQVSTDTQYF.

Ten or more counts support this clonotype. CDR3 bases: TGCAGTGCTAAAGCGGGGGGGGTTGGCGCTGAAGCTTTCTTT. Translated, it gives CSAKAGGVGAEAFF. The J gene is TRBJ1-1, the V gene TRBV20-1, with D possibly being TRBD1 (5 bases). The CDR3 loop spans 14 amino acids. With 4 bases removed from V and 6 bases from J, the gap between germline ends came to 18 bases. In germline, CDR1 is DFQATT, CDR2 SNEGSKA (reference sequence).